The T cell receptor beta chain under discussion was sequenced for a study of shared clonotypes between healthy human individuals (dated by TCRdb to the early 2020s). A note on the overall study: The cohort comprised a couple of women and a few men aged 18 to 49 years. Per donor, three plates each were used for CD4 naive and CD4 memory, two for CD8 naive, and one for CD8 memory. The study deeply sequenced blood TCR repertoires of five healthy adults to estimate repertoire size and the extent of clonotype sharing between individuals. Libraries were prepared and TCR repertoires were sequenced by different laboratories using diverse techniques, in order to increase sequencing depth and limit assay-specific biases. Between about 0.85 and 9.5 billion PBMCs per donor were obtained by leukapheresis.

CD8 naive samples were CD45RO-negative cells positively selected for CCR7, giving a CD45RA+CCR7+ population that excluded TemRA cells. Donors were healthy HIV-negative adults with no recently reported acute infections or vaccinations. All donors were Caucasian adults living in Nashville, Tennessee, USA. Blood was collected by leukapheresis, and PBMCs were isolated by Ficoll-Histopaque density gradient centrifugation and then cryopreserved in liquid nitrogen vapor phase. Analytical flow cytometry was used to check the purity and quantity of every magnetically sorted T cell population. Genomic DNA was isolated from each sorted fraction and quantified by UV absorbance on a Nanodrop 2000c. The junction shows trimming of 1 base on V and 3 bases on J, plus 13 bases between the germline ends. Spanning cysteine to phenylalanine, the CDR3 consists of 15 amino acids. Kept here is only the CDR3 DNA, which spans 45 bases and is read in frame from base 1. Taken from the germline V gene, the CDR1 and CDR2 loops are SGHAT and FQNNGV.

This clone came up once. This clone's antigen is unknown. Qualities for individual bases were not recorded, and no much larger clone is one base off. TCR CDR3 regions were amplified from genomic DNA by multiplex PCR using the deep immunoSEQ assay. Genomic DNA extracted from each cell subset was distributed evenly over all wells of several immunoSEQ 96-well plates, and each plate served as one replicate. Each replicate PCR for sorted subsets received around 210 ng genomic DNA, equal to roughly 33,000 T cell genomes. The purified libraries were quantified using a Qubit 3.0 fluorometer, sized with a Bioanalyzer 2100, and then quantified again using the KAPA Library Quantification kit. Each immunoSEQ 96-well plate was sequenced on its own single-read 150-cycle Illumina NextSeq 550 flow cell. The paper's processing steps were these. Because only junctional sequences without quality scores were contained in the immunoSEQ output, filtering matching that applied to full-length reads could not be performed. To assign V/J genes and CDR3, sequences were annotated against IMGT germline references using PyIR, a Python wrapper for IgBLAST v1.9. Reads were filtered out if the reads had weak V/J assignments (E-value above 1e-6), no CDR3, stop codons, out-of-frame junctions, or ambiguous translated residues. A V3J clonotype was defined by an identical inferred V gene, J gene, and CDR3 amino acid sequence. Percentage overlap between repertoires was calculated by dividing the number of shared unique clonotypes by the size of the smaller repertoire. Richness of each repertoire was evaluated using RTK rarefaction, the Chao1 estimator, and Recon v2.1 estimates of unobserved clonotypes. Generation probabilities for all TCRbeta clonotypes obtained by the gDNA method from a few donors were computed using OLGA. TCRdb's version of the immuneACCESS table is confined to in-frame rearrangements and falls short of the full clone set. An unresolved V gene accounts for under half of the shortfall where checked; the remainder is of unknown origin. The V and J calls and clone size were taken over from that table, and D and trimming were inferred from the DNA. Counted in this sample were about 2 million clones; less than 95% of them appeared once. The ten largest clonotypes hold roughly 1% of the sample.

Points the paper makes about the study in general: Higher generation probabilities were observed for clonotypes shared by all four sorted-subset donors than for non-shared clonotypes. When a handful of donors were compared, the shared fraction of clonotypes was about 5.4% for naive CD4, approximately 3.3% for naive CD8, more than 2% for memory CD4, and 0.4% for memory CD8. Because the study included only a small number of donors, the genetic and exposure-history diversity represented was limited. Pairwise subsampling led to the expectation that sequencing depth would affect the degree of clonotype sharing among donors. Larger estimated clonotype richness was generally found for naive subsets than for memory subsets. Incomplete sequencing was indicated by rarefaction of sorted-subset datasets, despite the large sequencing depth. Sampling was restricted to blood, and TCR repertoires in tissue are likely to differ from TCR repertoires in blood.

Sequencing input: naive CD8+ T cells sorted from blood. The label giving this sample's cell subset or site can be read as: CD45RA+CCR7+. The receptor was derived from a man between 18 and 35 years old in good health. The chain is assembled from TRBV11-2 and TRBJ2-7, with TRBD1 perhaps the D gene, on 6 matching bases. The bases are TGTGCCAGCAGCTTAGCGGCAGGGGTGATCTACGAGCAGTACTTC. Translated, it gives CASSLAAGVIYEQYF.